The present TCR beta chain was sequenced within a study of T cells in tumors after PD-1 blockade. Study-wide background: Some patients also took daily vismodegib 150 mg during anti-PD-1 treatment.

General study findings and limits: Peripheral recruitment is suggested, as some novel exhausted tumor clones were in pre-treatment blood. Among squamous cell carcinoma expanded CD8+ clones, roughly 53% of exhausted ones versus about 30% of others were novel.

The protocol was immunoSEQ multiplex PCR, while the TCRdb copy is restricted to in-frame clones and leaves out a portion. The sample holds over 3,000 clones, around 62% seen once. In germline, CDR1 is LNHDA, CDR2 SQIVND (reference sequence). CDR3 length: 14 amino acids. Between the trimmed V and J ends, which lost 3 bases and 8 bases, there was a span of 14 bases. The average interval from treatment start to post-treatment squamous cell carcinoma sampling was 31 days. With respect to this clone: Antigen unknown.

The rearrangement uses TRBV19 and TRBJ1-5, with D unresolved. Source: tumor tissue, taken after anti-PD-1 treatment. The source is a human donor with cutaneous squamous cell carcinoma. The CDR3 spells CASSMNGQLEPQHF. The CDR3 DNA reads TGTGCCAGTAGTATGAACGGGCAGCTTGAGCCCCAGCATTTT.